One TCR beta chain is described in this entry. Its antigen is not identified. The read finishes 3 residues shy of the CDR3 end, and the germline J gene is used to complete it. This record belongs to a study of T cells in women clearing cervical HPV infection. Findings and caveats of the study: Controls had more TRBV6-7 (approximately 0.15%) than cases (about 0.11%).

Genomic DNA, averaging approximately 1,200 ng per sample, yielded TCR beta CDR3 via immunoSEQ. Measured with immunoSEQ multiplex PCR; TCRdb has only the in-frame clones, and not every one. This sample's clone table lists approximately 22,000 clones. Germline V gene lookup returns CDR1 SNHLY and CDR2 FYNNEI. Trimming left V 4 bases short and J 9 bases short, with 12 bases between. The CDR3 sequence is 13 residues long. This receptor was taken from a woman between 18 and 70 years old with a cervical HPV16 infection that either progressed to CIN3+ or cleared (not recorded which). This rearrangement joins TRBV2 to TRBJ1-4; TRBD1 might be the D (5 bases). The sequenced sample was blood buffy coat. CDR3 region: CASSGGEGQKLFF. CDR3 DNA, as far as it was read: TGTGCCAGCAGTGGAGGGGAAGGGCAAAAA.